The 29 T cell receptor beta chains below were found in one sample sequenced in a study of T cells in Graves' hyperthyroidism and ophthalmopathy. The TCR beta CDR3 regions underwent amplification using RNA transcripts as the source. A set of HTBI primers served as the primers for a first-round RT-PCR of the TCR CDR3. TCRdb redid the calling of the multiplex PCR reads with MiXCR, one entry per CDR3 protein. Among hundreds of thousands of distinct CDR3 sequences listed, under 15% were seen once. The source material was blood. The receptors were gathered from a woman in her forties with Graves' ophthalmopathy.

The V gene is TRBV7-2, the J gene TRBJ2-7, with 12 bases aligning to TRBD2. Per germline, CDR1 SGHTA and CDR2 FQGNSA. The CDR3 has 15 amino acids. Losses at the gene ends were 5 bases for V and 4 bases for J; bases not matched to a gene: 6. The CDR3 DNA follows: TGTGCCAGCAGCCCCCGGACTAGCGGGATTTACGAGCAGTACTTC. This encodes CASSPRTSGIYEQYF.

This clonotype was seen ten or more times. The chain recombines TRBV6-5 with TRBJ2-5, with D possibly matching TRBD1 (6 bases). CDR1 MNHEY and CDR2 SVGAGI come from the germline V gene. Trimming took off 5 bases at V and 5 bases at J, with 12 bases between the two ends. The CDR3 runs 13 residues. The CDR3, as DNA: TGTGCCAGCAGTCGGACAGTCAGGGAGACCCAGTACTTC. It specifies CASSRTVRETQYF.

The rearrangement joins TRBV7-3 to TRBJ2-7, with a tentative D call TRBD2 (5 bases). CDR1 and CDR2 from the germline V gene are SGHTA and FQGTGA. Trimming took off 5 bases at V and 1 base at J, with 12 bases between the two ends. This CDR3 spans 14 amino acids. The CDR3 DNA follows: TGTGCCAGCAGCCCTGCGGGTAGGTCCTACGAGCAGTACTTC. Its translation: CASSPAGRSYEQYF. Together with reference TRBV7-3 and TRBJ2-7, the CDR3 gives the full variable domain: GAGVSQTPSNKVTEKGKYVELRCDPISGHTALYWYRQSLGQGPEFLIYFQGTGAADDSGLPNDRFFAVRPEGSVSTLKIQRTERGDSAVYLCASSPAGRSYEQYFGPGTRLTVT.

This clonotype was picked up a small number of times. This rearrangement joins TRBV5-1 to TRBJ2-2, with 11 bases lining up with TRBD2. J lost 0 bases, V lost 4 bases, and 8 bases had no gene match. The CDR3 extends over 18 amino acids. Germline CDR1 SGHRS, CDR2 YFSETQ. The CDR3 DNA follows: TGCGCCAGCAGCCCAGCTATGGGACTAGCGGCGAACACCGGGGAGCTGTTTTTT. Amino acid sequence: CASSPAMGLAANTGELFF. Drawing the rest from reference TRBV5-1 and TRBJ2-2, the complete variable domain is KAGVTQTPRYLIKTRGQQVTLSCSPISGHRSVSWYQQTPGQGLQFLFEYFSETQRNKGNFPGRFSGRQFSNSRSEMNVSTLELGDSALYLCASSPAMGLAANTGELFFGEGSRLTVL.

The rearrangement uses TRBV19 and TRBJ2-7, with 12 bases matching TRBD2. CDR3 size: 16 residues. With V trimmed by 5 bases and J by 2 bases, 7 bases remained unmatched. Germline CDR1 LNHDA, CDR2 SQIVND (reference sequence). The CDR3 sequence: CASSPGTSGGTYEQYF. The CDR3 DNA sequence: TGTGCCAGTAGTCCCGGAACTAGCGGGGGGACCTACGAGCAGTACTTC. Combining the CDR3 with reference TRBV19 and TRBJ2-7 gives the whole variable domain DGGITQSPKYLFRKEGQNVTLSCEQNLNHDAMYWYRQDPGQGLRLIYYSQIVNDFQKGDIAEGYSVSREKKESFPLTVTSAQKNPTAFYLCASSPGTSGGTYEQYFGPGTRLTVT.

This clonotype was detected ten times or more. The DNA is left out, because the CDR3 cannot be placed on it with certainty; the CDR3 is given as TCRdb lists it. The V call is TRBV12-5, the J call TRBJ1-3. The CDR3 is 13 residues long, counting both termini. Germline CDR1 and CDR2: LGHNT and FRNRAP. The CDR3 is CASALHFGNTIYF.

This clonotype was counted at least ten times. The rearrangement uses TRBV10-3 and TRBJ2-7; 8 positions agree with TRBD2. Germline CDR1 ENHRY, CDR2 SYGVKD. The CDR3 is 13 amino acids. J lost 0 bases, V lost 5 bases, and 0 bases had no gene match. The CDR3 is CAISSGSSYEQYF. The CDR3 DNA is TGTGCCATCAGTAGCGGGAGCTCCTACGAGCAGTACTTC.

This clonotype was counted ten times or more. The chain has TRBV27 and TRBJ2-5; possibly TRBD1 or TRBD2 for D (5 bases each). This CDR3 region has 14 residues. From germline, CDR1 is MNHEY and CDR2 SMNVEV (reference sequence). V was shortened by 2 bases and J by 5 bases, with 12 bases between the two germline ends. The CDR3 is CASSLNPRGETQYF. CDR3 DNA sequence: TGTGCCAGCAGTTTAAACCCCCGGGGCGAGACCCAGTACTTC.

This clonotype has a count of ten or more. V and J are TRBV12-3 or TRBV12-4 and TRBJ1-2, with TRBD1 matching 8 bases. V was pared by 1 base and J by 4 bases, with 8 bases of the junction left unmatched. The CDR3 has 16 amino acids. The CDR3 loop reads CASSLGGTGSAYGYTF. The CDR3 DNA reads TGTGCCAGCAGTTTAGGGGGGACAGGTAGCGCCTATGGCTACACCTTC.

This clonotype has a count of ten or more. The CDR3 region has the DNA TGTGCCAGCAGTTCGGACAGCTTCTCTGGAAACACCATATATTTT. It encodes CASSSDSFSGNTIYF. This chain connects TRBV6-5 to TRBJ1-3; D may be TRBD1 (6 bases). Per the germline V gene, CDR1 is MNHEY and CDR2 is SVGAGI. This CDR3 contains 15 residues. V lost 4 bases and J 0 bases, leaving 10 bases between the germline ends.

This clonotype was found many times. This rearrangement joins TRBV20-1 to TRBJ1-2; a weak D match, TRBD1 (6 bases). V was clipped by 0 bases and J by 5 bases, with 13 bases between them. The CDR3 length is 14 residues. Looked up from germline, CDR1 is DFQATT and CDR2 is SNEGSKA (reference sequence). The CDR3 loop is CSAREWPGAYGYTF. DNA of the CDR3: TGCAGTGCTAGAGAATGGCCGGGGGCTTATGGCTACACCTTC.

This clonotype was seen more than once but under ten times. The chain links TRBV20-1 to TRBJ2-2, with 8 positions matching TRBD2. Germline CDR1 reads DFQATT; CDR2 reads SNEGSKA (reference sequence). V trimming: 6 bases; J trimming: 6 bases; junction bases outside the gene matches: 9. This CDR3 is built from 14 residues. The CDR3 DNA reads TGCAGTGCGCCACGGGAGGGCGGCGCCGGGGAGCTGTTTTTT. It is translated as CSAPREGGAGELFF.

In this sample, this clonotype turned up many times. The chain uses TRBV27 and TRBJ1-5; possibly TRBD1 for D (5 bases). CDR1 is MNHEY and CDR2 is SMNVEV in the germline V gene (reference sequence). V was pared by 3 bases and J by 2 bases, with 8 bases between. CDR3 length: 14 residues. CDR3 amino acids: CASSFVGRNQPQHF. CDR3 nucleotides: TGTGCCAGCAGTTTCGTGGGGCGCAATCAGCCCCAGCATTTT.

This clonotype was detected ten times or more. The genes are TRBV18 and TRBJ2-7; D tentatively reads TRBD1 or TRBD2 (5 bases each). Germline V gene data show CDR1 as KGHSH and CDR2 as LQKENI. This CDR3 is built from 13 residues. V gave up 6 bases and J gave up 4 bases, with 13 bases separating them. In nucleotides, the CDR3 is TGTGCCAGCTCGCCTACCAGGGAGTACGAGCAGTACTTC. This codes for CASSPTREYEQYF.

This clonotype has more than one count but fewer than ten. The chain joins TRBV4-1 to TRBJ1-2; D call uncertain. Deletions cut 0 bases from V and 8 bases from J, with 16 bases between. Per the germline V gene, CDR1 is MGHRA and CDR2 is YSYEKL. The CDR3 contains 15 residues. In DNA, the CDR3 is TGCGCCAGCAGCCAAGATATGGCCCGGGATGGGGGCTACACCTTC. This encodes CASSQDMARDGGYTF.

This clonotype showed up many times. The chain has TRBV20-1 and TRBJ1-1; 7 positions agree with TRBD1. CDR3 length equals 12 residues. The junction had 6 bases not matched to a gene; V was cut back by 7 bases and J by 4 bases. Germline V CDR1 and CDR2: DFQATT, SNEGSKA (reference sequence). CDR3 DNA: TGCAGTGAAACACAGGGGCGCACTGAAGCTTTCTTT. Protein product: CSETQGRTEAFF.

This clonotype appeared many times. CDR3 region: CSAGGGAGVGRNQPQHF. Here the CDR3 DNA reads TGCAGTGCCGGCGGGGGGGCCGGAGTGGGGCGAAATCAGCCCCAGCATTTT. V is TRBV20-1 and J is TRBJ1-5; D is perhaps TRBD1 (6 bases). Germline lookup yields CDR1 DFQATT and CDR2 SNEGSKA (reference sequence). The length of the CDR3 is 17 residues. V was cut by 6 bases and J by 4 bases, with 25 bases left in between.

The sample holds many counts of this clonotype. V and J are TRBV6-5 and TRBJ2-5; D is ambiguous. Per the germline V gene, CDR1 is MNHEY and CDR2 is SVGAGI. V shed 0 bases and J shed 5 bases, with 7 bases lying between them. The length of the CDR3 is 13 residues. The CDR3 here is CASSYSGRETQYF. In DNA form, the CDR3 reads TGTGCCAGCAGTTACTCGGGAAGGGAGACCCAGTACTTC.

This clonotype has at least ten counts. The chain recombines TRBV7-2 with TRBJ2-2; D may be TRBD2 (6 bases). The CDR3 has 12 residues. CDR1 is SGHTA, CDR2 FQGNSA, per germline. V lost 11 bases, J lost 3 bases, and 10 bases lay in between. As DNA, the CDR3 is TGTGCCTGGAGGGCGGACACCGGGGAGCTGTTTTTT. Translated: CAWRADTGELFF. Based on the CDR3 plus reference TRBV7-2 and TRBJ2-2, the full variable domain is GAGVSQSPSNKVTEKGKDVELRCDPISGHTALYWYRQSLGQGLEFLIYFQGNSAPDKSGLPSDRFSAERTGGSVSTLTIQRTQQEDSAVYLCAWRADTGELFFGEGSRLTVL.

This clonotype was found many times. Given a much more abundant clone one base away, this may be a read error. The genes are TRBV7-6 and TRBJ2-5, with no clear D. V shed 3 bases and J shed 2 bases, with 7 bases lying between them. Germline CDR1 SGHVS, CDR2 FNYEAQ. There are 13 residues in the CDR3. In nucleotides, the CDR3 is TGTGCCAGCAGCTTCGGGCCTCAAGAGACCCAGTACTTC. It encodes CASSFGPQETQYF.

This clonotype was observed at least ten times. This chain uses TRBV9 with TRBJ2-5; TRBD2 agrees at 7 bases. Germline values: CDR1 SGDLS, CDR2 YYNGEE. V gave up 4 bases and J gave up 5 bases; unmatched junction bases: 11. This CDR3 has 15 residues. In DNA form, the CDR3 reads TGTGCCAGCAGCAACCCCCGACTAGCTCGTGAGACCCAGTACTTC. It encodes CASSNPRLARETQYF.

There are many counts of this clonotype. This chain joins TRBV29-1 and TRBJ2-4; D unclear. Between the trimmed V and J ends, which lost 6 bases and 0 bases, there was a span of 15 bases. CDR1 and CDR2 (germline): SQVTM, ANQGSEA. The CDR3 extends over 15 amino acids. This CDR3 reads CSVIDSILAKNIQYF. Written as DNA, the CDR3 is TGCAGCGTCATCGATTCCATATTAGCCAAAAACATTCAGTACTTC.

This clonotype occurred many times. The gene calls are TRBV27 and TRBJ2-7, with 9 bases aligning to TRBD2. With V trimmed by 3 bases and J by 3 bases, 9 bases remained unmatched. The CDR3 is made up of 16 amino acids. Germline V gene sequence: CDR1 MNHEY, CDR2 SMNVEV (reference sequence). The CDR3 DNA is TGTGCCAGCAGTTTCTCGGGGGGACTAGCAATCTACGAGCAGTACTTC. It specifies CASSFSGGLAIYEQYF.

This clonotype was picked up many times. The chain is built from TRBV30 and TRBJ2-7; D possibly corresponds to TRBD2 (6 bases). Germline CDR1 reads GTSNPN; CDR2 reads SVGIG (reference sequence). This CDR3 contains 13 residues. With 4 bases removed from V and 2 bases from J, the gap between germline ends came to 12 bases. Here the CDR3 DNA reads TGTGCCTGGACTCCGGGACTCCCCTACGAGCAGTACTTC. Translation: CAWTPGLPYEQYF.

This clonotype was seen at least ten times. V gene TRBV6-2 or TRBV6-3 combines with J gene TRBJ1-2; TRBD1 matches at 8 bases. CDR1 is MNHEY, CDR2 SVGEGT, per germline. Germline trimming cut 7 bases from V and 7 bases from J; bases unmatched to any gene: 5. This CDR3 is built from 12 residues. DNA of the CDR3: TGTGCCAGCACCAGGGACAGGACTGGCTACACCTTC. Translation gives CASTRDRTGYTF.

The rearrangement links TRBV30 to TRBJ2-2; TRBD2 is a possible D gene (6 bases). CDR3 length: 12 amino acids. Germline V gene lookup returns CDR1 GTSNPN and CDR2 SVGIG (reference sequence). The V end was cut by 2 bases, the J end by 6 bases, with 7 bases between. CDR3 bases: TGTGCCTGGAGTCCGGGGGCCGGGGAGCTGTTTTTT. Translating it yields CAWSPGAGELFF. Using reference TRBV30 and TRBJ2-2 for the parts outside the CDR3, the full variable domain is SQTIHQWPATLVQPVGSPLSLECTVEGTSNPNLYWYRQAAGRGLQLLFYSVGIGQISSEVPQNLSASRPQDRQFILSSKKLLLSDSGFYLCAWSPGAGELFFGEGSRLTVL.

The rearrangement uses TRBV29-1 and TRBJ2-5, with D possibly TRBD2 on 5 matching bases. V lost 5 bases and J lost 3, with 19 bases in between. The CDR3 is 15 residues long. Germline V gene lookup returns CDR1 SQVTM and CDR2 ANQGSEA. CDR3 loop: CSVRFLEVGEETQYF. The CDR3 DNA sequence: TGCAGCGTTCGGTTCTTGGAGGTGGGTGAAGAGACCCAGTACTTC.

The genes are TRBV6-1 and TRBJ2-7, with 11 bases fitting TRBD2. The germline CDR1 and CDR2 sequences are MNHNS and SASEGT. Trimming removed 5 bases from V and 5 bases from J; junction bases left unmatched: 8. This CDR3 comprises 15 residues. The CDR3 reads CASSQLAGVTNEQYF. DNA for the CDR3: TGTGCCAGCAGTCAACTAGCGGGAGTAACCAACGAGCAGTACTTC.

This clonotype occurred many times. This chain links TRBV7-2 with TRBJ2-2; D uncertain. Germline CDR1 SGHTA, CDR2 FQGNSA. Trimming took 5 bases from V and 2 from J, leaving 12 bases between them. This CDR3 contains 15 residues. DNA of the CDR3: TGTGCCAGCAGCCAAACCCGCGGTAACACCGGGGAGCTGTTTTTT. Its protein is CASSQTRGNTGELFF. The whole variable domain, filled in from reference TRBV7-2 and TRBJ2-2, reads GAGVSQSPSNKVTEKGKDVELRCDPISGHTALYWYRQSLGQGLEFLIYFQGNSAPDKSGLPSDRFSAERTGGSVSTLTIQRTQQEDSAVYLCASSQTRGNTGELFFGEGSRLTVL.